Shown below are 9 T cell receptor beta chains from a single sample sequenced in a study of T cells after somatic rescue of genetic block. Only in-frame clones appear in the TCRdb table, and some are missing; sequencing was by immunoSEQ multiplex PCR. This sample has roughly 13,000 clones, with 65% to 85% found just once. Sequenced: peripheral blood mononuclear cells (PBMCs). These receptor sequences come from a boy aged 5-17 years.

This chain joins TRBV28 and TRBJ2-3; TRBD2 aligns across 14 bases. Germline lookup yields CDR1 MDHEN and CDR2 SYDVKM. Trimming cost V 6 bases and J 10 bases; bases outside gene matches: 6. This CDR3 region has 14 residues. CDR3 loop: CASSRGGLAGAQYF. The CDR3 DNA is TGTGCCAGCAGCCGGGGGGGACTAGCGGGAGCGCAGTATTTT. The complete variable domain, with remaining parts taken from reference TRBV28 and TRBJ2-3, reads DVKVTQSSRYLVKRTGEKVFLECVQDMDHENMFWYRQDPGLGLRLIYFSYDVKMKEKGDIPEGYSVSREKKERFSLILESASTNQTSMYLCASSRGGLAGAQYFGPGTRLTVL.

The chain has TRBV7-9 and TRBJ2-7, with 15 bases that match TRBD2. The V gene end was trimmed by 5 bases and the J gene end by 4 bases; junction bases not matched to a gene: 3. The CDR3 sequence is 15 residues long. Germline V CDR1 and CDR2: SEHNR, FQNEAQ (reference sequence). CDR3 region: CASSRGTSGRYEQYF. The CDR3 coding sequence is TGTGCCAGCAGCCGCGGGACTAGCGGGAGGTACGAGCAGTACTTC.

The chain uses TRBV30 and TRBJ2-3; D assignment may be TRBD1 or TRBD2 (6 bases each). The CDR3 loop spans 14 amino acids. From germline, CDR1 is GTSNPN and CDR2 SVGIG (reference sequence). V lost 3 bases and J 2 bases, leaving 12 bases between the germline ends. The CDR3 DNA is TGTGCCTGGAGATTTCGGGGGCACACAGATACGCAGTATTTT. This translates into CAWRFRGHTDTQYF.

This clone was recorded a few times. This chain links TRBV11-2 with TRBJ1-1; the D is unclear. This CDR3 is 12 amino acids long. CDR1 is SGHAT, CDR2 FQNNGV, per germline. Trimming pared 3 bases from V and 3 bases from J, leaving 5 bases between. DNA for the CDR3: TGTGCCAGCAGCTTTTTGGACACTGAAGCTTTCTTT. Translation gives CASSFLDTEAFF.

CDR3 protein: CASSSGPTTDTQYF. DNA of the CDR3: TGCGCCAGCAGCTCGGGACCTACCACAGATACGCAGTATTTT. The chain employs TRBV5-1 and TRBJ2-3; D tentatively reads TRBD1 or TRBD2 (5 bases each). V was pared by 3 bases and J by 2 bases, with 10 bases between. Germline V lookup: CDR1 SGHRS, CDR2 YFSETQ. This CDR3 has 14 amino acids.

As DNA, the CDR3 is TGTGCCAGCACCAAGGGACAGGCAAGGAATCAGCCCCAGCATTTT. Its protein is CASTKGQARNQPQHF. The chain is built from TRBV6-6 and TRBJ1-5, with 8 bases lining up with TRBD1. V trimming: 7 bases; J trimming: 4 bases; junction bases outside the gene matches: 9. CDR3 length equals 15 residues. Germline CDR1 reads MNHNY; CDR2 reads SVGAGI (reference sequence).

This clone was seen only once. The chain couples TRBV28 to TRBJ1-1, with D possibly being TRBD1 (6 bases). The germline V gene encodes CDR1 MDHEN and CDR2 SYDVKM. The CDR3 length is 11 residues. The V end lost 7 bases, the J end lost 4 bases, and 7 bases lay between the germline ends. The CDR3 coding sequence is TGTGCCAGCAAGGGGGTCACTGAAGCTTTCTTT. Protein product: CASKGVTEAFF. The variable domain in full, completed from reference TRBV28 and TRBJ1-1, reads DVKVTQSSRYLVKRTGEKVFLECVQDMDHENMFWYRQDPGLGLRLIYFSYDVKMKEKGDIPEGYSVSREKKERFSLILESASTNQTSMYLCASKGVTEAFFGQGTRLTVV.

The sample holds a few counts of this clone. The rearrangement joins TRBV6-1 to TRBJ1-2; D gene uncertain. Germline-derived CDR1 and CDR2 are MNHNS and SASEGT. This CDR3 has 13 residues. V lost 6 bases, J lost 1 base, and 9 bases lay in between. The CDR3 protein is CASRLTVNYGYTF. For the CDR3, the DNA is TGTGCCAGCAGATTGACCGTTAACTATGGCTACACCTTC.

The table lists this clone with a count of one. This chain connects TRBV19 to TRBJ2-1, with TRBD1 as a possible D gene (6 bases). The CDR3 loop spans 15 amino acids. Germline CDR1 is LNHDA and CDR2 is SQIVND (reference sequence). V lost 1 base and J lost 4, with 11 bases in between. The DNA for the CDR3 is TGTGCCAGTAGTATAGGGGGACACTTGTACAATGAGCAGTTCTTC. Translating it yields CASSIGGHLYNEQFF.